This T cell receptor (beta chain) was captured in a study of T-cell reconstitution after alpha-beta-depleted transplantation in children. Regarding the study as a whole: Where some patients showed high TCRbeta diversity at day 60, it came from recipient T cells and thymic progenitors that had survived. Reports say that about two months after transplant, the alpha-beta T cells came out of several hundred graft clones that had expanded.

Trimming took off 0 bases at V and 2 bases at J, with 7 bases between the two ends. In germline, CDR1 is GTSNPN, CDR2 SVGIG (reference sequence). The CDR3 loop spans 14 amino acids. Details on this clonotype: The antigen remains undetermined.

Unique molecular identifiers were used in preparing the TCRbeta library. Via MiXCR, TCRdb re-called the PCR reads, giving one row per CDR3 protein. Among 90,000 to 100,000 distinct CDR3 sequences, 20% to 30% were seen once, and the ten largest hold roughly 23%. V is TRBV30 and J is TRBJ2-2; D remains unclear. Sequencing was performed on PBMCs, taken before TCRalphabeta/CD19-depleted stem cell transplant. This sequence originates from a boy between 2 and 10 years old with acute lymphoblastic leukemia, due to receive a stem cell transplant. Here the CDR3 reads CAWSVTRNTGELFF. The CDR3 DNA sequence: TGTGCCTGGAGTGTGACCAGAAACACCGGGGAGCTGTTTTTT.